This T cell receptor beta chain is from a study of blood T cells in healthy people across ages. Study results and limitations: It was held that the diversity estimates obtained from one million T cells were underestimates. Roughly linear age-related decline in beta diversity appeared, significant by age 40.

A second PCR of about 7 to 12 cycles used a sample-barcoded 5' primer and a J-beta primer mix. TCRdb recomputed calls from the 5' RACE reads with MiXCR, one row per CDR3 protein. This table has about 2 million distinct CDR3 sequences, about 50% appearing once. There are 15 residues in the CDR3. The germline V gene encodes CDR1 DFQATT and CDR2 SNEGSKA (reference sequence). V lost 5 bases and J lost 4, with 20 bases in between. Donor samples were obtained from healthy Caucasian individuals from Russia, aged roughly 6 to 90. Per individual sample, total RNA of at least 5 micrograms was extracted. In the case of this clonotype: Its target is unknown.

The source material was blood. The clonotype was recovered from a woman in her thirties or forties in good health. The chain uses TRBV20-1 and TRBJ2-5; possible D gene TRBD1, 8 bases. CDR3 bases: TGCAGTGCTCCCTCCAGGGGGCGGGAGTTAGAGACCCAGTACTTC. Amino acids: CSAPSRGRELETQYF.